These T cell receptor beta chains were read from a single sample in a study of blood T cell repertoires in COVID-19. TCRdb's copy holds only in-frame clones and misses some; the assay was immunoSEQ multiplex PCR. Among approximately 200,000 clones, 80% to 85% were seen once, and the ten largest hold roughly 10%. The sample consisted of peripheral blood. The receptors shown here come from a woman at least 80 years old with COVID-19, enrolled during active disease. The CDR3 runs from the conserved cysteine through the conserved F or W. Fields, in order: V gene, clone size, J gene, CDR3 protein. Clone size is stated in some rows and not others, as once, few, many or a class when expanded.

TRBV7-9	few	TRBJ1-5	CASSQDTQPQHF
TRBV4-2	-	TRBJ2-5	CASSQDPTSGNQETQYF
TRBV12-3/TRBV12-4	-	TRBJ2-7	CASSFNRDGEQYF
TRBV7-9	few	TRBJ2-1	CASSPNRDEQFF
TRBV2	-	TRBJ1-5	CASSERTGGNQPQHF
TRBV19	-	TRBJ2-5	CASSIEAGRETQYF
TRBV6-2/TRBV6-3	-	TRBJ2-3	CASSYPPTGPSTDTQYF
TRBV11-3	-	TRBJ2-5	CASSYGQSQETQYF
TRBV7-3	-	TRBJ2-3	CASSLLGQGPRMNTDTQYF
TRBV9	-	TRBJ2-1	CASTHRRASGRANEQFF
TRBV6-1	-	TRBJ2-2	CASSEARAGVGELFF
TRBV16	-	TRBJ1-1	CASSQWVREAEAFF
TRBV10-3	few	TRBJ2-7	CAISDRGGIRSYEQYF
TRBV25-1	-	TRBJ2-2	CASSGSGTGELFF
TRBV10-3	-	TRBJ2-3	CAISGTSGYTDTQYF
TRBV5-1	-	TRBJ2-5	CASSFDSPQETQYF
TRBV5-6	few	TRBJ1-5	CASSLGAGGGNQPQHF
TRBV29-1	-	TRBJ2-5	CSVGRLAGAQRYQETQYF
TRBV6-5	-	TRBJ2-3	CASRPTSGRADTQYF
TRBV4-2	-	TRBJ2-1	CASSQEGGGYEQFF
TRBV30	once	TRBJ2-1	CASKRGGGNEQFF
TRBV11-2	-	TRBJ2-3	CASSLTSGGPSTDTQYF
TRBV7-2	-	TRBJ2-7	CASSLGAIESYEQYF
TRBV23-1	once	TRBJ2-2	CASSQSETGSTNTGELFF
TRBV4-2	-	TRBJ2-1	CASSQEVNSWLGNEQFF
TRBV28	-	TRBJ1-1	CASSQGQRNTEAFF
TRBV19	-	TRBJ2-1	CASSIFGGSDEQFF
TRBV7-6	once	TRBJ2-7	CASSLVPGGGYEQYF
TRBV7-2	few	TRBJ1-2	CASSPRHRTDYGYTF